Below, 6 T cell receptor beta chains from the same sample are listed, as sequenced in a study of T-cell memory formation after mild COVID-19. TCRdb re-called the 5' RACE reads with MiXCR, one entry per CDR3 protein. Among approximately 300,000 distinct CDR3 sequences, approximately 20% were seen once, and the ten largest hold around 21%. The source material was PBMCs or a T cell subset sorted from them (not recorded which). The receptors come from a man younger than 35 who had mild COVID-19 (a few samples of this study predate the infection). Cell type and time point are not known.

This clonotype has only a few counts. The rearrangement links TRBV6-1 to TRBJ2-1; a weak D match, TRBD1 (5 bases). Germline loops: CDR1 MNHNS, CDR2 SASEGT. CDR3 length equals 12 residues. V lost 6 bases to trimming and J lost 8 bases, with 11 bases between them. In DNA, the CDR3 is TGTGCCAGCAGCGCCCAGGGCCATGAGCAGTTCTTC. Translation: CASSAQGHEQFF.

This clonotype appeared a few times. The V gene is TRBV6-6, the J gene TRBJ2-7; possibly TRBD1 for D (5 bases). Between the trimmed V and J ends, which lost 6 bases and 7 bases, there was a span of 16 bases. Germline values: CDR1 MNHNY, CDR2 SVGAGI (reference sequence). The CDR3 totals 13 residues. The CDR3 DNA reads TGTGCCAGCAGCCCCAGGGTCTTTGGGGAGCAGTACTTC. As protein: CASSPRVFGEQYF.

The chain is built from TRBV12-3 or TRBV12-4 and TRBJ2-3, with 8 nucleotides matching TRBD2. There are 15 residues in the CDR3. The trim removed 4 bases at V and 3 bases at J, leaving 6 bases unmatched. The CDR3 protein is CASSYRGGRTDTQYF. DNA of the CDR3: TGTGCCAGCAGTTATCGGGGGGGCCGTACAGATACGCAGTATTTT.

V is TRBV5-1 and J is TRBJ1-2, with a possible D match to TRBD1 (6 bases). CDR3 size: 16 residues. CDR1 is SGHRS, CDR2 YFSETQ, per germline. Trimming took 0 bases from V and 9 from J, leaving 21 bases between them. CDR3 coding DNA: TGCGCCAGCAGCTTGGCCGGGGGGCAGTCCAGGATGCGCTACACCTTC. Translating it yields CASSLAGGQSRMRYTF.

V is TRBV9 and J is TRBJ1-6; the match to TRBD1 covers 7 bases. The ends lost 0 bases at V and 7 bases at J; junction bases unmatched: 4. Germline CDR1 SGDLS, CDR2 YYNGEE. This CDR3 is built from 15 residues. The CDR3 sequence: CASSVGQGGNSPLHF. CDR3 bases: TGTGCCAGCAGCGTAGGACAGGGCGGCAATTCACCCCTCCACTTT.

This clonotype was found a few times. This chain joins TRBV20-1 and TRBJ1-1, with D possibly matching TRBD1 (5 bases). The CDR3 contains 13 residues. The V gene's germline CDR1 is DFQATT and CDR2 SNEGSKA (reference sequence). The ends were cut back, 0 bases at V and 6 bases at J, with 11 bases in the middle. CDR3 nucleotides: TGCAGTGCTAGAGATGGGAAGGGGTCTGAAGCTTTCTTT. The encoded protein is CSARDGKGSEAFF.